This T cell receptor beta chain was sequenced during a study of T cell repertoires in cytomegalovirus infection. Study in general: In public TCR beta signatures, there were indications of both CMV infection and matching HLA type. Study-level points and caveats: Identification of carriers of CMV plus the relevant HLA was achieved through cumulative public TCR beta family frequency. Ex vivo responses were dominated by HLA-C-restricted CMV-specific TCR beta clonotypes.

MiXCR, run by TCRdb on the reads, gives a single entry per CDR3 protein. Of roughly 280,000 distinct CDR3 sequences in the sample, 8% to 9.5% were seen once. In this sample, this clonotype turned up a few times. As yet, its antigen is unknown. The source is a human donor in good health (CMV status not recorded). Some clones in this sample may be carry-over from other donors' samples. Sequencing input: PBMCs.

Written as DNA, the CDR3 is TGTGCCAGCAGCTTAGGGGACAGGGGAATACGAGAGACCCAGTACTTC. Translating gives CASSLGDRGIRETQYF. V and J are TRBV7-9 and TRBJ2-5; TRBD1 matches 10 bases. CDR1 and CDR2 from the germline V gene are SEHNR and FQNEAQ (reference sequence). J lost 4 bases, V lost 1 base, and 6 bases had no gene match. The CDR3 length is 16 residues.